This T cell receptor beta chain was found in a study of T-cell reconstitution after alpha-beta-depleted transplantation in children. A TCRbeta library incorporating unique molecular identifiers was prepared. Using its own MiXCR run on the PCR reads, TCRdb lists one record per CDR3 protein. The sample includes around 380,000 distinct CDR3 sequences, 9.5% to 13% of them seen just once. This clonotype was seen repeatedly, ten times or more. The V gene's germline CDR1 is SQVTM and CDR2 ANQGSEA. The CDR3 spans 13 residues. Trimming stripped 1 base from V and 2 bases from J, with 7 bases between. The clonotype originates from a human donor who donated a stem cell graft to a child with acute myeloid leukemia. The rearrangement links TRBV29-1 to TRBJ2-3; D not certain. Source: PBMCs from the stem cell graft donor, taken from the stem cell graft. The CDR3 DNA is TGCAGCGTTGAAGTGCAGGCCACAGATACGCAGTATTTT. Its translation is CSVEVQATDTQYF.